The clone carrying this TCR beta chain was detected a few times. Trimming left V 1 base short and J 7 bases short, with 17 bases between. Looked up from germline, CDR1 is SEHNR and CDR2 is FQNEAQ (reference sequence). The CDR3 sequence is 16 residues long. The data were taken from a study of blood T cell repertoires in COVID-19. Membership in each cohort depended on participant-reported clinical history. The table came from immunoSEQ multiplex PCR; TCRdb's copy has only in-frame clones and leaves some out. This table has roughly 330,000 clones, more than 70% appearing once. Specimen: PBMCs or T cells enriched from blood (not recorded which). The TCR comes from a woman in her twenties or thirties who had recovered from COVID-19. V gene TRBV7-9 combines with J gene TRBJ2-4, with a tentative D call TRBD2 (6 bases). CDR3 nucleotides: TGTGCCAGCAGCTTAGTTTATTCGGGGGAAGTTAACATTCAGTACTTC. Translating it yields CASSLVYSGEVNIQYF.